The T cell receptor (beta chain) under discussion was sequenced for a study of metastatic and nonmetastatic thyroid tumors. Across the whole study: Repertoires from malignant and benign thyroid patients were compared across blood and tumor or nodule tissue. Broader study findings: In blood and tumor, TCR beta diversity was reportedly significantly higher in malignant thyroid tumors than in benign nodules.

As for this clone: Its antigen is not known.

Every patient underwent thyroid surgery untreated. Authors' data handling: CDR3 differences across clinicopathological groups were used to build a distant-metastasis classifier for papillary thyroid cancer. TCRdb re-analyzed the PCR reads using MiXCR. The V and J calls here are based on TCRdb, not the publication. This sample yields 30,000 to 45,000 clones, of which roughly 26% are seen a single time; roughly 8.8% belongs to the top ten. Germline assignment: CDR1 ENHRY and CDR2 SYGVKD. The CDR3 contains 14 residues. Trimming took 3 bases from V and 10 from J, leaving 15 bases between them. The chain links TRBV10-3 to TRBJ2-2; D gene uncertain. The origin of this receptor is a female donor with papillary thyroid cancer or a benign thyroid nodule (not recorded which). Some clones in this sample may be carry-over from other donors' samples. Sequencing used blood. In DNA, the CDR3 is TGTGCCATCAGTGACTCTGCAAGATGCGTGGAGCTGTTTTTT. Translation: CAISDSARCVELFF.